Below, 8 T cell receptor beta chains from the same sample are listed, as sequenced in a study of CD8+ T cells in alopecia areata. Following RNA extraction, reverse transcription yielded cDNA that acted as the sequencing template. Generated by immunoSEQ multiplex PCR, the TCRdb table keeps only in-frame clones and is missing some. The data show some 240,000 clones, approximately 61% seen once. The starting material was CD4+ T cells sorted from blood, obtained at week 0. These receptors were collected from a human donor with alopecia areata.

The genes are TRBV6-5 and TRBJ2-3; no clear D. Germline CDR1 is MNHEY and CDR2 is SVGAGI. V was shortened by 5 bases and J by 5 bases, with 11 bases between the two germline ends. CDR3 length: 13 residues. CDR3 bases: TGTGCCAGCAGTCCCCTAGTAGGAGATACGCAGTATTTT. The encoded protein is CASSPLVGDTQYF.

The chain uses TRBV29-1 and TRBJ2-7, with no clear D. The CDR3 has 11 residues. Germline V gene data show CDR1 as SQVTM and CDR2 as ANQGSEA. Trimming shortened V by 4 bases and J by 4 bases, and 8 bases separated the two germline ends. CDR3 in amino acids: CSVAKEYEQYF. CDR3 coding DNA: TGCAGCGTTGCGAAGGAATACGAGCAGTACTTC.

Points on this clone: This CDR3 is also generated by other DNA sequences in the sample. This sequence joins TRBV29-1 and TRBJ2-3, with 10 nucleotides matching TRBD2. After removal of 4 bases from V and 2 bases from J, the junction contained 3 bases not matched to a gene. The CDR3 runs to 14 residues. Per germline, CDR1 SQVTM and CDR2 ANQGSEA. The CDR3 DNA follows: TGCAGCGTTGCGAGCGGGGGGGCCACAGATACGCAGTATTTT. Amino acids: CSVASGGATDTQYF.

CDR3 coding DNA: TGCAGCGTTGCGGACTTTCTATACGAGCAGTACTTC. Protein sequence: CSVADFLYEQYF. The rearrangement uses TRBV29-1 and TRBJ2-7, with D possibly matching TRBD2 (5 bases). V lost 4 bases and J lost 4, with 11 bases in between. CDR3 length equals 12 residues. CDR1 SQVTM and CDR2 ANQGSEA come from the germline V gene.

V and J are TRBV25-1 and TRBJ2-3; D unresolved. The V gene lost 7 bases and the J gene lost 7 bases, with 15 bases spanning the gap. The length of the CDR3 is 13 residues. The V gene's germline CDR1 is MGHDK and CDR2 SYGVNS. The CDR3 DNA reads TGTGCCAGCACCTCGGCCGCTGTAAATACGCAGTATTTT. Amino acids: CASTSAAVNTQYF.

This clone has more than one count but fewer than ten. The chain carries TRBV15 and TRBJ1-2; D remains ambiguous. V dropped 1 base and J dropped 4 bases, with 10 bases sitting between them. This CDR3 has 14 residues. Per the germline V gene, CDR1 is LNHNV and CDR2 is YYDKDF (reference sequence). This chain's CDR3 is CATSRVSGSYGYTF. The CDR3 region has the DNA TGTGCCACCAGCAGAGTCTCGGGGAGCTATGGCTACACCTTC.

The rearrangement links TRBV7-8 to TRBJ2-7, with 9 bases lining up with TRBD1. With 1 base clipped from V and 5 bases from J, the junction kept 6 bases outside the gene matches. The CDR3 has 15 residues. CDR1 is SGHVS, CDR2 FQNEAQ, per germline. The CDR3 DNA sequence: TGTGCCAGCAGCTTAGTCCCCGGGACAGGGCACGAGCAGTACTTC. It codes for CASSLVPGTGHEQYF.

The V call is TRBV7-9, the J call TRBJ2-6, with D perhaps matching TRBD2 (6 bases). Germline assignment: CDR1 SEHNR and CDR2 FQNEAQ (reference sequence). Deletions cut 5 bases from V and 3 bases from J, with 17 bases between. The CDR3 extends over 17 amino acids. The DNA of the CDR3 is TGTGCCAGCAGCCCAGGTCGGGCGGGAATTGGGGCCAACGTCCTGACTTTC. Translation: CASSPGRAGIGANVLTF.